A selection of T cell receptor beta chains follows, all from one sample in a study of blood T cell repertoires in COVID-19. TCRdb's table, derived via immunoSEQ multiplex PCR, lists solely in-frame clones and lacks some. Among some 300,000 clones listed, 88% were seen once. Sequenced sample: PBMCs or T cells enriched from blood (not recorded which). Receptor source: a woman aged 25 to 39 who had recovered from COVID-19. The CDR3 runs from the conserved cysteine through the conserved F or W. A D gene is named only where the DNA matches it firmly. A clone size is listed for some rows: how often the clone was seen (once, few, many), or a class if it is expanded.

>TRBD1|TRBJ1-2|-|TRBV28
TGTGCCAGCAGCCGTATGGACAGGGGGCGCCATTCCGGCTACACCTTC
CASSRMDRGRHSGYTF
>-|TRBJ2-1|-|TRBV10-3
TGTGCCATCAGTTACTTGGAGGTGGACAATGAGCAGTTCTTC
CAISYLEVDNEQFF
>TRBD1|TRBJ1-6|-|TRBV13
TGTGCCAGCAGCCCGGACAGGGGGCGGAATAATTCACCCCTCCACTTT
CASSPDRGRNNSPLHF
>-|TRBJ2-1|few|TRBV4-3
TGCGCCAGCAGCCAAGTGGGCCAGGGGACGTACAATGAGCAGTTCTTC
CASSQVGQGTYNEQFF
>-|TRBJ2-7|once|TRBV5-4
TGTGCCAGCAGCTTGGCCGCGGGGACCCGGTTTTCCTACGAGCAGTACTTC
CASSLAAGTRFSYEQYF
>-|TRBJ1-1|many|TRBV3-1/TRBV3-2
TGTGCCAGCAGCCCTCCACGGGGAGGGAACACTGAAGCTTTCTTT
CASSPPRGGNTEAFF
>-|TRBJ1-2|-|TRBV7-8
TGTGCCGTCGGTCCGGGGGTCCAGAGCTATGGCTACACCTTC
CAVGPGVQSYGYTF
>-|TRBJ1-2|few|TRBV27
TGTGCCAGCAAGGCAGGGAGGAACTATGGCTACACCTTC
CASKAGRNYGYTF
>-|TRBJ1-1|-|TRBV7-6
TGTGCCAGCAGCTTAGTCGCAGGGGTCGGGGTTGAAGCTTTCTTT
CASSLVAGVGVEAFF
>TRBD2|TRBJ2-1|-|TRBV6-2/TRBV6-3
TGTGCCAGCAGTTACGGGACGGGGGGAACACGGGATGAGCAGTTCTTC
CASSYGTGGTRDEQFF
>-|TRBJ2-3|-|TRBV11-3
TGTGCCAGCAGCTCTAGTCCGGTGGACACAGATACGCAGTATTTT
CASSSSPVDTDTQYF
>-|TRBJ1-3|-|TRBV23-1
TGCGCCGGCAGTCAATGTTATGGGTTTCCGGGCTCTGGAAACACCATATATTTT
CAGSQCYGFPGSGNTIYF
>TRBD1|TRBJ2-2|-|TRBV15
TGTGCCACCAGCAGAGTTCCGACAGGGAACGCGAACACCGGGGAGCTGTTTTTT
CATSRVPTGNANTGELFF
>TRBD2|TRBJ2-1|-|TRBV12-3/TRBV12-4
TGTGCCAGCAGTTTAGCTAGCGGGGGTGAGCAGTTCTTC
CASSLASGGEQFF
>-|TRBJ2-7|-|TRBV19
TGTGCCATTGACAGTCATTACGAGCAGTACTTC
CAIDSHYEQYF
>TRBD2|TRBJ2-5|-|TRBV11-2
TGTGCCAGCAGCTTGGGGGCGGGGGGCCAAGAGACCCAGTACTTC
CASSLGAGGQETQYF
>TRBD1|TRBJ1-5|-|TRBV6-5
TGTGCCAGCGGAGACCATGGACAGGGCGGGCAGCCCCAGCATTTT
CASGDHGQGGQPQHF
>TRBD2|TRBJ2-5|-|TRBV5-4
TGTGCCAGCAGCTTACTAGCGGGAGCCAACCAAGAGACCCAGTACTTC
CASSLLAGANQETQYF
>-|TRBJ2-5|-|TRBV7-3
TGTGCCAGCAGCTCCTCCCCGAGTGAGACCCAGTACTTC
CASSSSPSETQYF
>-|TRBJ1-2|once|TRBV18
TGTGCCAGCTCACCAGTCCGGGCAGGGACTAACTATGGCTACACCTTC
CASSPVRAGTNYGYTF
>-|TRBJ2-2|few|TRBV6-1
TGTGCCAGCAGTGGAAGCGGGACATTGAACACCGGGGAGCTGTTTTTT
CASSGSGTLNTGELFF
>-|TRBJ1-6|-|TRBV9
TGTGCCAGCAGCGTAGGGGCAGAAGCGGCACATTCACCCCTCCACTTT
CASSVGAEAAHSPLHF
>-|TRBJ1-1|-|TRBV6-2/TRBV6-3
TGTGCCAGCAGTTATACAGGAAACATGAACACTGAAGCTTTCTTT
CASSYTGNMNTEAFF
>-|TRBJ2-5|-|TRBV10-3
TGTGCCATCAGTGACAGGGCACAAGAGACCCAGTACTTC
CAISDRAQETQYF
>-|TRBJ2-4|-|TRBV28
TGTGCCAGCAGTTTACCCGTAAAAGCGACAGCCAAAAACATTCAGTACTTC
CASSLPVKATAKNIQYF
>-|TRBJ2-1|-|TRBV7-9
TGTGCCAGCACCCTTGACAATGAGCAGTTCTTC
CASTLDNEQFF
>-|TRBJ2-2|-|TRBV6-5
TGTGCCAGCAGTTACTCGGGCCCAAACACCGGGGAGCTGTTTTTT
CASSYSGPNTGELFF
>TRBD1|TRBJ1-5|-|TRBV9
TGTGCCAGCAGCGGGACAGGGACTAGCAATCAGCCCCAGCATTTT
CASSGTGTSNQPQHF
>TRBD1|TRBJ1-2|-|TRBV2
TGTGCCAGCAAGAGACAGGGGGAATACCGTGGCTACACCTTC
CASKRQGEYRGYTF
>-|TRBJ1-6|-|TRBV20-1
TGCAGTGCTAGTCCCGAAGAGGTTTTAGCACCCCTCCACTTT
CSASPEEVLAPLHF
>TRBD1|TRBJ1-3|few|TRBV7-2
TGTGCCAGCAGCAATTACAGGGGCTTTCCTGGAAACACCATATATTTT
CASSNYRGFPGNTIYF